This T cell receptor (beta chain) was found in a study of cytomegalovirus exposure and HLA in healthy donors. General study findings and limits: Available immune exposure information covered CMV serostatus only. Presence/absence analyses supposed approximately even sequencing depth among donors.

The V gene lost 5 bases and the J gene lost 5 bases, with 16 bases spanning the gap. The CDR3 contains 14 residues. Germline V gene data show CDR1 as SGHVS and CDR2 as FQNEAQ. Primers for the PCR totalled 60 Vbeta and 13 Jbeta. Assay: immunoSEQ multiplex PCR; the TCRdb copy retains only in-frame clones and omits some. The sample consists of 50,000 or so clones, 75% to 80% of them appearing once. This clone was observed a single time. The antigen is undetermined. This rearrangement joins TRBV7-8 to TRBJ2-7; possible D gene TRBD1, 6 bases. This TCR derives from a middle-aged woman in good health and CMV-seropositive. The sequencing input was PBMCs. The CDR3 DNA reads as TGTGCCAGCAGCCCTCGGCAGGGGATCCACGAGCAGTACTTC. Translated, it gives CASSPRQGIHEQYF.